The rows below give T cell receptor beta chains drawn from one sample of a study of T cell responses to AZD1222 COVID-19 vaccine. Sequencing used immunoSEQ multiplex PCR; TCRdb keeps in-frame clones, though not all of them. The profile shows over 100,000 clones, about nine tenths of them singletons. The sequencing here drew on peripheral blood, taken 28 days after the second AZD1222 dose. The source of these receptors is an adult who received the AZD1222 COVID-19 vaccine. Both conserved end residues are part of each CDR3.

TRBV15 CATSRDRGQAPEAFF
TRBV6-6 CASSYRDSYEQYF
TRBV7-2 CASSLAIASPNSPLHF
TRBV19 CASSRVAGGPNTGELFF
TRBV19 CASSIYRGDSPLHF
TRBV19 CASSIGAGPYSNQPQHF
TRBV4-1 CASSQDFPRPEQYF
TRBV5-5 CASGERASNEKLFF
TRBV28 CASSLTAETQYF
TRBV9 CASSVGSPEWGYTF
TRBV5-1 CASTIVPDTEAFF
TRBV3-1/TRBV3-2 CASSGTGGHSPLHF
TRBV5-6 CASSLGRDSPLHF
TRBV19 CASNLGGAGNTIYF
TRBV19 CASSILAGLSYGYTF
TRBV6-2/TRBV6-3 CASSYSPPGGVYNEQFF
TRBV19 CASSMTGTGGEETQYF
TRBV9 CASSSPGTDTQYF
TRBV19 CASSIGQGALNEQFF
TRBV19 CASSIVGATLVSTDTQYF
TRBV28 CASSSFLRGEPAGTQYF
TRBV5-1 CASSPGQSRDTQYF
TRBV3-1/TRBV3-2 CASSQFGGASDTQYF
TRBV7-2 CASSLSAGVPYEQYF
TRBV4-3 CASSQDWAAYNEQFF
TRBV29-1 CSTFGASNTDTQYF
TRBV14 CASSHHPTRGVNLDTQYF
TRBV7-8 CASSLDRGTRRNEKLFF
TRBV7-2 CASSQGGTTQETQYF
TRBV7-7 CASSPRGGSTDTQYF
TRBV7-2 CASSLGTGPEYEQYF
TRBV5-1 CASSWDGDYRSGGYTF
TRBV28 CASSAGGSYGYTF
TRBV19 CASTTLNYGYTF
TRBV15 CATSRKSNEKLFF
TRBV27 CASSLHTTYGYTF
TRBV9 CASSASGQGTQPQHF
TRBV19 CASRTGTGYGEQFF
TRBV11-2 CASSFMRTGGVGYTF
TRBV28 CASSLKGMGYTF
TRBV6-2/TRBV6-3 CASSYSRVGNQPQHF
TRBV7-9 CASSSRDRYNEKLFF
TRBV5-6 CASSFFGTGGANYGYTF
TRBV2 CASSERRRVGYEQYF
TRBV10-3 CAISEGARGNEKLFF
TRBV18 CASSPLPGYRGANTGELFF
TRBV9 CASSVLTSGDTQYF
TRBV7-9 CASSETGTSYEQYF
TRBV7-9 CASSYPGSPLHF
TRBV5-1 CASSRQGQGYGTEAFF
TRBV6-5 CASMSARSGNTIYF
TRBV19 CASRPGTSAYNEQFF
TRBV5-1 CASSVDRASAEAFF
TRBV5-4 CASSLGTGGGEKLFF
TRBV7-2 CASSLRGRGVGEQYF
TRBV4-2 CASSLIVAGATGELFF
TRBV7-2 CASSLSAGTAFF
TRBV5-4 CASTRGAGNEQFF
TRBV7-3 CASSLNAGAAYNEQFF
TRBV4-3 CASSPELGNYGYTF